The rows below give T cell receptor beta chains drawn from one sample of a study of T cells in Graves' hyperthyroidism and ophthalmopathy. TCRdb redid the calling of the multiplex PCR reads with MiXCR, one entry per CDR3 protein. The sample yields 250,000 to 350,000 distinct CDR3 sequences, 15% to 20% seen once. The sequenced sample consisted of blood. The source is a young man with Graves' hyperthyroidism. Both conserved end residues are part of each CDR3. D genes are given only for firm matches. A clone size is listed for some rows: how often the clone was seen (once, few, many), or a class if it is expanded.

clone_size cdr3_length j_call d_call v_call cdr3_aa cdr3_nt
. 18 TRBJ2-1 TRBD2 TRBV7-9 CASSSLSAGGGVLNEQFF TGTGCCAGCAGCTCCCTATCAGCGGGAGGGGGTGTCCTCAATGAGCAGTTCTTC
. 13 TRBJ1-1 . TRBV15 CATRIQGNTEAFF TGTGCCACCAGGATTCAGGGTAACACTGAAGCTTTCTTT
few 14 TRBJ1-1 TRBD1 TRBV5-1 CASSDGTGGREAFF TGCGCCAGCAGCGACGGGACAGGGGGTAGGGAGGCTTTCTTT
few 17 TRBJ2-1 TRBD2 TRBV30 CAWSAPGAGDSYNEQFF TGTGCCTGGAGTGCTCCTGGGGCGGGAGACTCCTACAATGAGCAGTTCTTC
. 15 TRBJ1-5 TRBD1 TRBV18 CASSPGQGWGQPQHF TGTGCCAGCTCACCCGGACAGGGGTGGGGTCAGCCCCAGCATTTT
many 15 TRBJ2-3 . TRBV7-9 CASRLPWPSTDTQYF TGTGCCAGCAGACTTCCTTGGCCGAGCACAGATACGCAGTATTTT
. 15 TRBJ2-2 TRBD1 TRBV5-4 CASSLSGGAAGELFF TGTGCCAGCAGCCTCTCAGGGGGCGCGGCCGGGGAGCTGTTTTTT
. 15 TRBJ1-5 . TRBV28 CASTYKGWSNQPQHF TGTGCCAGCACATATAAGGGTTGGAGCAATCAGCCCCAGCATTTT
many 15 TRBJ2-7 TRBD1 TRBV7-2 CASSLVGTGSYEQYF TGTGCCAGCAGCTTAGTAGGGACAGGTTCCTACGAGCAGTACTTC
many 11 TRBJ2-7 . TRBV28 CASSAPTEQYF TGTGCCAGCAGTGCCCCAACGGAGCAGTACTTC
. 19 TRBJ2-1 TRBD2 TRBV20-1 CSARILPGRLAGPYNEQFF TGCAGTGCTAGAATTCTCCCGGGACGGCTAGCGGGACCCTACAATGAGCAGTTCTTC
many 17 TRBJ2-1 TRBD2 TRBV11-2 CASSRSGGGVSYNEQFF TGTGCCAGCAGCCGTAGTGGGGGGGGGGTATCCTACAATGAGCAGTTCTTC
many 13 TRBJ1-1 . TRBV29-1 CSVAKTANTEAFF TGCAGCGTTGCAAAAACAGCGAACACTGAAGCTTTCTTT
few 13 TRBJ2-1 . TRBV27 CASSRVSGNEQFF TGTGCCAGCAGTCGGGTTTCGGGCAATGAGCAGTTCTTC
many 14 TRBJ2-2 . TRBV2 CASRRLVGSGELFF TGTGCCAGCAGGAGACTCGTAGGGAGCGGGGAGCTGTTTTTT
many 14 TRBJ2-5 TRBD1 TRBV12-3/TRBV12-4 CASSSGQGVLTQYF TGTGCCAGCAGTTCCGGACAGGGGGTTTTGACCCAGTACTTC
. 13 TRBJ1-5 . TRBV6-5 CASSYGGNQPQHF TGTGCCAGCAGTTACGGGGGGAATCAGCCCCAGCATTTT
many 14 TRBJ2-7 . TRBV18 CASSPSESNYEQYF TGTGCCAGCTCACCATCTGAGAGTAACTACGAGCAGTACTTC
few 15 TRBJ2-7 TRBD2 TRBV20-1 CSARVSGRVSYEQYF TGCAGTGCTAGGGTTAGCGGGAGGGTATCCTACGAGCAGTACTTC
. 13 TRBJ1-2 . TRBV6-2/TRBV6-3 CASRNGQNYGYTF TGTGCCAGCAGGAATGGACAGAACTATGGCTACACCTTC
few 17 TRBJ2-1 TRBD2 TRBV14 CASSPIFGAGVANEQFF TGTGCCAGCAGCCCGATCTTCGGTGCGGGAGTGGCCAATGAGCAGTTCTTC
few 15 TRBJ1-6 . TRBV6-1 CASSVVRQEYSPLHF TGTGCCAGCAGTGTGGTACGGCAGGAGTATTCACCCCTCCACTTT
many 13 TRBJ2-3 . TRBV12-3/TRBV12-4 CASSTSGYGAQYF TGTGCCAGCAGTACCTCTGGGTATGGGGCGCAGTATTTT
many 13 TRBJ2-7 TRBD1 TRBV10-1 CASSEQGAYEQYF TGCGCCAGCAGTGAGCAGGGGGCCTACGAGCAGTACTTC
. 16 TRBJ2-1 TRBD2 TRBV28 CASSPGMTSGYNEQFF TGTGCCAGCAGCCCGGGAATGACTAGCGGGTACAATGAGCAGTTCTTC
many 13 TRBJ1-5 TRBD1 TRBV11-2 CASSQGEGPPQHF TGTGCCAGCAGCCAGGGGGAGGGACCGCCCCAGCATTTT
. 16 TRBJ2-7 TRBD2 TRBV2 CASRAGTSGSSYEQYF TGTGCCAGCAGGGCTGGGACTAGCGGGAGCTCCTACGAGCAGTACTTC
many 16 TRBJ2-3 TRBD2 TRBV7-3 CASSLGASGRSDTQYF TGTGCCAGCAGCTTAGGGGCTAGCGGGAGATCAGATACGCAGTATTTT
. 16 TRBJ2-1 TRBD2 TRBV11-1 CASSYGTSGRVNEQFF TGTGCCAGCAGCTATGGGACTAGCGGGAGAGTGAATGAGCAGTTCTTC